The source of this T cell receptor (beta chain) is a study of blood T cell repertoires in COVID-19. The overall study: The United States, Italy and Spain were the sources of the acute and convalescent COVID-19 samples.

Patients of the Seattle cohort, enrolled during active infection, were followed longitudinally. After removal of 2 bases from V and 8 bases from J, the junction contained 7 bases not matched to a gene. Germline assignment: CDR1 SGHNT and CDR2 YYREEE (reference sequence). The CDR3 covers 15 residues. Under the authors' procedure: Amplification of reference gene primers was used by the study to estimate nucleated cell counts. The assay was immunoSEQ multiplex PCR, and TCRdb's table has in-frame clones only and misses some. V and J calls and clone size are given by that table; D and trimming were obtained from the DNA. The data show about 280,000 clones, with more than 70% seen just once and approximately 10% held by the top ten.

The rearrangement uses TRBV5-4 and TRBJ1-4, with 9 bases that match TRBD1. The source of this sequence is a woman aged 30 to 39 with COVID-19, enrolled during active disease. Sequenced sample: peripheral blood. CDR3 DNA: TGTGCCAGCAGCTTTGGGGGACAGGGAGGGGAAAAACTGTTTTTT. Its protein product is CASSFGGQGGEKLFF. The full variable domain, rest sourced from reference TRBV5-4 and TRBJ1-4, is ETGVTQSPTHLIKTRGQQVTLRCSSQSGHNTVSWYQQALGQGPQFIFQYYREEENGRGNFPPRFSGLQFPNYSSELNVNALELDDSALYLCASSFGGQGGEKLFFGSGTQLSVL.